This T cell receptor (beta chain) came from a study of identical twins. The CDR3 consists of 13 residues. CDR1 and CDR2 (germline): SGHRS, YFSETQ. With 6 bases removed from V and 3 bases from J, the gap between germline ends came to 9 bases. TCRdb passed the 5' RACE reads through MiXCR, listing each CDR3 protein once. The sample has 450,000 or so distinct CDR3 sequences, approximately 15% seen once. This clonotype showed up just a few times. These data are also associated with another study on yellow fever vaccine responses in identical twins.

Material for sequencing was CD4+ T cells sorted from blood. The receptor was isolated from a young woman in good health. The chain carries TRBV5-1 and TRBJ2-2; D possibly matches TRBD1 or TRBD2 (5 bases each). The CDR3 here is CASKGSDTGELFF. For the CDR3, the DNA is TGCGCCAGCAAGGGGAGCGACACCGGGGAGCTGTTTTTT. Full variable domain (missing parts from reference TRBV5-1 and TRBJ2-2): KAGVTQTPRYLIKTRGQQVTLSCSPISGHRSVSWYQQTPGQGLQFLFEYFSETQRNKGNFPGRFSGRQFSNSRSEMNVSTLELGDSALYLCASKGSDTGELFFGEGSRLTVL.